The entry below describes one T cell receptor (beta chain). This sample stems from a study of blood T cell repertoires in COVID-19. V shed 2 bases, J shed 0 bases, and the junction held 1 base outside the gene matches. The CDR3 consists of 16 residues. Looked up from germline, CDR1 is SGHTA and CDR2 is FQGNSA. Clones were sequenced by immunoSEQ multiplex PCR, and TCRdb holds only the in-frame ones, with some missing. The sample lists some 240,000 clones; approximately 82% were seen once. Sequenced input: peripheral blood. The source of this sequence is a woman aged 40 to 55 who had recovered from COVID-19. The gene calls are TRBV7-2 and TRBJ2-3; TRBD2 aligns across 11 bases. In nucleotides, the CDR3 is TGTGCCAGCAGCTTACGACTAGCGGGGAGCACAGATACGCAGTATTTT. As protein: CASSLRLAGSTDTQYF.